This entry describes one T cell receptor beta chain. This record belongs to a study of T cells in Graves' hyperthyroidism and ophthalmopathy. RNA transcripts gave rise to amplified TCR beta CDR3 regions. HTBI primers were employed in a first-round RT-PCR of the TCR CDR3. TCRdb re-derived calls from the multiplex PCR reads in MiXCR, one entry per CDR3 protein. The data contain 250,000 to 350,000 distinct CDR3 sequences, 15% to 20% of them singletons. The ends were cut back, 4 bases at V and 7 bases at J, with 14 bases in the middle. Germline CDR1 is SGDLS and CDR2 is YYNGEE. This CDR3 is 13 amino acids long.

V and J are TRBV9 and TRBJ1-1; possibly TRBD1 for D (5 bases). This receptor was taken from a man aged 30 to 45 with Graves' hyperthyroidism. The specimen was blood. The CDR3 bases are TGTGCCAGCAGCCTCGGGGGGGGTGGTGAAGCTTTCTTT. Residues: CASSLGGGGEAFF.